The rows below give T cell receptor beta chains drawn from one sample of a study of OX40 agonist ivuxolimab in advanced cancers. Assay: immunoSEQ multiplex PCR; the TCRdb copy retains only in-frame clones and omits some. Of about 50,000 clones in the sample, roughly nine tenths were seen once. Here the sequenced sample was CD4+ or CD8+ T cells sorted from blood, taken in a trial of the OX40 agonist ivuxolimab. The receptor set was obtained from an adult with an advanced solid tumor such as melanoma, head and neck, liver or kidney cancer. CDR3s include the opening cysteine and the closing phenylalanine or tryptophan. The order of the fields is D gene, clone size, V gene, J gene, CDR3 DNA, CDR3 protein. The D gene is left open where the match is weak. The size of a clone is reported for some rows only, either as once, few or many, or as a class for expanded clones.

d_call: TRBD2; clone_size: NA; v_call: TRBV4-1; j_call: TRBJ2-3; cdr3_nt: TGCGCCAGCAGCCCATTTAGCGGGAGGGCTGGCGATACGCAGTATTTT; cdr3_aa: CASSPFSGRAGDTQYF
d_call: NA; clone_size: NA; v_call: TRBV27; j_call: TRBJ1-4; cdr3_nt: TGTGCCAGCAGTCCAGGGACCTCGGGGGGTGAAAAACTGTTTTTT; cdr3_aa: CASSPGTSGGEKLFF
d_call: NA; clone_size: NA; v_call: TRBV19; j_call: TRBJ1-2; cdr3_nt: TGTGCCAGTAGTATCGCTGCGACGGGGACATATGGCTACACCTTC; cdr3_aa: CASSIAATGTYGYTF
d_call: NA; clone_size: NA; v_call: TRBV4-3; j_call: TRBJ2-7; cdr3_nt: TGCGCCAGCAGCCAAGTTTACAGGGAGTACGAGCAGTACTTC; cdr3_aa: CASSQVYREYEQYF
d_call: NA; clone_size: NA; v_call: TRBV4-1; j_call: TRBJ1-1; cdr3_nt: TGCGCCAGCAGCCAACCTCTCATCAGTGGCTATAACACTGAAGCTTTCTTT; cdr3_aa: CASSQPLISGYNTEAFF
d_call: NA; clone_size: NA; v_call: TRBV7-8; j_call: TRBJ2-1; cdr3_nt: TGTGCCAGCAGCCCCCTAGCTTCCAGCTACCCCAATGAGCAGTTCTTC; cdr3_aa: CASSPLASSYPNEQFF
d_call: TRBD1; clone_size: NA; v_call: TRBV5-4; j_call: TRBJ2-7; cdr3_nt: TGTGCCAGCAGCGAAGGGGACAGCACCTCCTACGAGCAGTACTTC; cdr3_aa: CASSEGDSTSYEQYF
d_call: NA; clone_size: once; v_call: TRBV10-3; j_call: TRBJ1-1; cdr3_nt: TGTGCCATCAGTGAGGGGGTGACTGAAGCTTTCTTT; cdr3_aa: CAISEGVTEAFF
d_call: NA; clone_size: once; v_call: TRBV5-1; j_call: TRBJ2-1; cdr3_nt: TGCGCCAGCAGCTTGGGGGAGACTCAATACAATGAGCAGTTCTTC; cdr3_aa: CASSLGETQYNEQFF
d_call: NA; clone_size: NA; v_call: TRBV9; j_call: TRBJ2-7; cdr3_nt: TGTGCCAGCAGCGCATCGACAGGGACTTCCTACGAGCAGTACTTC; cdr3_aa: CASSASTGTSYEQYF
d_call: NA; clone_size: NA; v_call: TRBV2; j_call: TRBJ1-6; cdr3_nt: TGTGCCAGCACCGAGTGGGGCTCCTATAATTCACCCCTCCACTTT; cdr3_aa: CASTEWGSYNSPLHF
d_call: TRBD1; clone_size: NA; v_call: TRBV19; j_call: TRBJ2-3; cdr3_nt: TGTGCCAGTAGACCGGGACAGGGGTCGGATACGCAGTATTTT; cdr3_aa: CASRPGQGSDTQYF
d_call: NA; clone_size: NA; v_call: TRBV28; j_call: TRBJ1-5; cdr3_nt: TGTGCCAGCAGTTTATGGGCCAGGGGAGAAAATCAGCCTCAGCATTTT; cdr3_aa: CASSLWARGENQPQHF
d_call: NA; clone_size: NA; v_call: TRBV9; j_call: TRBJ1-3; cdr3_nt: TGTGCCAGCAGAAACAGTAGTAACTACTCTGGAAACACCATATATTTT; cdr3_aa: CASRNSSNYSGNTIYF
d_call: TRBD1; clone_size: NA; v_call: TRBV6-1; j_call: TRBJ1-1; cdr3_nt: TGTGCCAGCAGGAAGACAGGGATCATGAACACTGAAGCTTTCTTT; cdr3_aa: CASRKTGIMNTEAFF
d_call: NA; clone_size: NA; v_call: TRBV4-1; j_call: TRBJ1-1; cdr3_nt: TGCGCCAGCAGCCTGGGGGCCTCTGAAGCTTTCTTT; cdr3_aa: CASSLGASEAFF
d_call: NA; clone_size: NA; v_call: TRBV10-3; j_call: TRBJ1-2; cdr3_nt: TGTGCCATCAGTGATGGGGGTAACTATGGCTACACCTTC; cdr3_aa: CAISDGGNYGYTF
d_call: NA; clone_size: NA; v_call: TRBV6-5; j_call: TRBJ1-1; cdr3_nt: TGTGCCAGCAGCCCCGGGGGCACTGAAGCTTTCTTT; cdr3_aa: CASSPGGTEAFF
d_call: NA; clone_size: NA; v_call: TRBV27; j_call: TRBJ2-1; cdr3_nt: TGTGCCAGCAGTCCCGATGGGCCCTACAATGAGCAGTTCTTC; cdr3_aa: CASSPDGPYNEQFF
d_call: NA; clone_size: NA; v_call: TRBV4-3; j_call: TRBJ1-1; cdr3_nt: TGCGCCAGCAGCCAAGAAACCCGGAACACTGAAGCTTTCTTT; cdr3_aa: CASSQETRNTEAFF
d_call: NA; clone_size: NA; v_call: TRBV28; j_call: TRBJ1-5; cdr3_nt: TGTGCCAGCATTTGGTGGAGGGGTGTTCCCAATCAGCCCCAGCATTTT; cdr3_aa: CASIWWRGVPNQPQHF
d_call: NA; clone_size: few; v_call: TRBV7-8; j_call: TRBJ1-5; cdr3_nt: TGTGCCAGCAGCTCCAGCGTAGGTTTCGTTTATAGCAATCAGCCCCAGCATTTT; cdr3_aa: CASSSSVGFVYSNQPQHF
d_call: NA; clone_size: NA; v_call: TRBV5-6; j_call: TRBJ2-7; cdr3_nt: TGTGCCAGCAGCTTAGTCGAATACGAGCAGTACTTC; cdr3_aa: CASSLVEYEQYF
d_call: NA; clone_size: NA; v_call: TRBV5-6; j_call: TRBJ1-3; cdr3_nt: TGTGCCAGCAGCTTGACAGTCTCTGGAAACACCATATATTTT; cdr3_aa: CASSLTVSGNTIYF
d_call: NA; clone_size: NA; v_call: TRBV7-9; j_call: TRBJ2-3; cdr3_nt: TGTGCCAGCAGGGACTCCGGCACAGATACGCAGTATTTT; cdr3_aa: CASRDSGTDTQYF
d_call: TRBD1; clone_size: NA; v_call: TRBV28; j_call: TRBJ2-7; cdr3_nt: TGTGCCCTGGGGACCTCTGGACAGGGGGCTTTCGAGCAGTACTTC; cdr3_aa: CALGTSGQGAFEQYF
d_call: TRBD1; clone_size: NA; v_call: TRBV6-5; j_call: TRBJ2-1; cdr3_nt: TGTGCCAGCAGTAGACAGGGGGAGAATGAGCAGTTCTTC; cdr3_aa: CASSRQGENEQFF
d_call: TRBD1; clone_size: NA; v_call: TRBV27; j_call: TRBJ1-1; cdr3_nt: TGTGCCAGCAGTTTATCCGGGACAGCGAACACTGAAGCTTTCTTT; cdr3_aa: CASSLSGTANTEAFF
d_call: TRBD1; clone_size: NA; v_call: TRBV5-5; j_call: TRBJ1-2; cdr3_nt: TGTGCCAGCACCCAGGGGGCGTTGTCGAACTATGGCTACACCTTC; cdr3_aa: CASTQGALSNYGYTF
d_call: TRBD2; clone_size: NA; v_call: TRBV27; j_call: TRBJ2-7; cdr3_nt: TGTGCCAGCAGTTTATCTAGCGGGGGTAGCTCCTACGAGCAGTACTTC; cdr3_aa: CASSLSSGGSSYEQYF
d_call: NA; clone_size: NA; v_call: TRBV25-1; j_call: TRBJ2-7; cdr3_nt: TGTGCCAGCAGTGAAGGCACAGGTTACGAGCAGTACTTC; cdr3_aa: CASSEGTGYEQYF
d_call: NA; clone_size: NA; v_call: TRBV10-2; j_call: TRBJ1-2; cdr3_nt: TGCGCCAGCAGAGGTCATATATCAGAGAACTATGGCTACACCTTC; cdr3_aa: CASRGHISENYGYTF